The next 31 T cell receptor beta chains were all read from a single sample in a study of T cells in Graves' hyperthyroidism and ophthalmopathy. The TCR beta CDR3 regions underwent amplification using RNA transcripts as the source. RT-PCR in the first round (using the HTBI primer set) targeted the TCR CDR3. TCRdb ran MiXCR on the multiplex PCR reads and lists one entry per CDR3 protein. The sample has a few hundred thousand distinct CDR3 sequences, 15% to 18% seen once. The sample comprised blood. These receptors were obtained from a woman younger than 45 with Graves' hyperthyroidism.

This clonotype was picked up many times. This chain connects TRBV11-2 to TRBJ2-1; D not certain. The ends were cut back, 2 bases at V and 1 base at J, with 6 bases in the middle. The CDR3 loop spans 14 amino acids. The germline V gene has CDR1 SGHAT and CDR2 FQNNGV. This CDR3 reads CASSLSSSYNEQFF. The CDR3 DNA reads TGTGCCAGCAGCTTATCATCTTCCTACAATGAGCAGTTCTTC.

This clonotype was counted at least ten times. The genes are TRBV27 and TRBJ2-1; D might be TRBD2 (6 bases). Per the germline V gene, CDR1 is MNHEY and CDR2 is SMNVEV (reference sequence). The germline V and J ends were trimmed by 7 bases and 4 bases, with 20 bases remaining between them. The CDR3 spans 16 residues. The CDR3 reads CASNAASGLKYNEQFF. DNA for the CDR3: TGTGCCAGCAACGCCGCTTCGGGACTTAAATACAATGAGCAGTTCTTC.

This clonotype was found many times. The chain links TRBV20-1 to TRBJ2-3; 10 nucleotides agree with TRBD1. The germline V gene encodes CDR1 DFQATT and CDR2 SNEGSKA (reference sequence). The V gene end was trimmed by 5 bases and the J gene end by 3 bases; junction bases not matched to a gene: 5. This CDR3 comprises 14 residues. DNA for the CDR3: TGCAGTGCTTCGGACAGGGGGTGGACAGATACGCAGTATTTT. Protein: CSASDRGWTDTQYF.

This clonotype is labeled medium-sized. The chain has TRBV5-1 and TRBJ1-6; no clear D gene. From germline, CDR1 is SGHRS and CDR2 YFSETQ. CDR3 length: 16 residues. Trimming removed 2 bases from V and 10 bases from J, with 19 bases in between. The CDR3 sequence: CASSLDSGRLGSPLHF. The CDR3 region has the DNA TGCGCCAGCAGCTTAGACTCGGGGAGGCTCGGGTCACCCCTCCACTTT.

The chain couples TRBV6-9 to TRBJ1-2, with 7 bases aligning to TRBD1. The ends lost 3 bases at V and 3 bases at J; junction bases unmatched: 10. Germline values: CDR1 MNHGY, CDR2 SVAAGI. This CDR3 has 16 residues. The CDR3 region is CASSYTTDRSDYGYTF. CDR3 bases: TGTGCCAGCAGTTACACAACGGACAGGTCTGACTATGGCTACACCTTC.

The chain joins TRBV6-1 to TRBJ1-1; D is uncertain. CDR1 is MNHNS, CDR2 SASEGT, per germline. Between the trimmed V and J ends, which lost 6 bases and 1 base, there was a span of 15 bases. The CDR3 is 15 residues long. Here the CDR3 reads CASRSAGRGNTEAFF. The CDR3 nucleotides read TGTGCCAGCAGATCCGCCGGGCGGGGGAACACTGAAGCTTTCTTT.

This clonotype has just a few counts. The chain links TRBV25-1 to TRBJ1-2; no firm D call. Looked up from germline, CDR1 is MGHDK and CDR2 is SYGVNS. The CDR3 has 14 amino acids. Trimming took 3 bases from V and 6 from J, leaving 14 bases between them. The CDR3 loop reads CASSDYPGENGYTF. DNA for the CDR3: TGTGCCAGCAGTGACTACCCCGGGGAAAATGGCTACACCTTC.

The sample holds a few counts of this clonotype. This rearrangement joins TRBV5-1 to TRBJ2-7; 7 bases are a match to TRBD2. J lost 3 bases, V lost 0 bases, and 9 bases had no gene match. Germline CDR1 and CDR2: SGHRS and YFSETQ. The CDR3 covers 16 residues. CDR3 bases: TGCGCCAGCAGCTTGGCCGGGCCGGGACTAAACTACGAGCAGTACTTC. Protein product: CASSLAGPGLNYEQYF.

To note about this clonotype: A read error may be the cause here, since a much bigger clone is one base away. This chain joins TRBV29-1 and TRBJ2-1; 8 bases agree with TRBD1. This CDR3 region has 14 residues. Germline loops: CDR1 SQVTM, CDR2 ANQGSEA. With 3 bases clipped from V and 5 bases from J, the junction kept 6 bases outside the gene matches. The CDR3 is CSVDVGTGDNEQFF. In DNA form, the CDR3 reads TGCAGCGTTGATGTCGGGACAGGAGACAATGAGCAGTTCTTC.

V is TRBV5-1 and J is TRBJ2-1; the D gene is possibly TRBD2 (6 bases). Germline V gene sequence: CDR1 SGHRS, CDR2 YFSETQ. This CDR3 is 13 amino acids long. V lost 4 bases and J lost 9, with 14 bases in between. CDR3: CASSPLGGSEQFF. The DNA of the CDR3 is TGCGCCAGCAGCCCTCTGGGGGGAAGTGAGCAGTTCTTC.

This clonotype was counted at least ten times. This chain connects TRBV7-9 to TRBJ1-2, with D maybe TRBD1 (5 bases). V lost 1 base and J 4 bases, leaving 7 bases between the germline ends. This CDR3 spans 13 amino acids. Germline V lookup: CDR1 SEHNR, CDR2 FQNEAQ (reference sequence). CDR3 protein: CASSLGDFYGYTF. CDR3 bases: TGTGCCAGCAGCTTAGGGGACTTCTATGGCTACACCTTC.

This clonotype was detected ten times or more. This chain connects TRBV27 to TRBJ2-5; D remains unclear. Germline CDR1 and CDR2: MNHEY and SMNVEV (reference sequence). This CDR3 is 13 amino acids long. The V end was cut by 7 bases, the J end by 0 bases, with 9 bases between. The CDR3: CASTAAYQETQYF. CDR3 bases: TGTGCCAGCACCGCTGCGTACCAAGAGACCCAGTACTTC.

This clonotype was seen repeatedly, ten times or more. The rearrangement links TRBV12-3 or TRBV12-4 to TRBJ2-7, with 11 bases identical to TRBD1. There are 15 residues in the CDR3. Losses at the gene ends were 5 bases for V and 1 base for J; bases not matched to a gene: 4. The CDR3 bases are TGTGCCAGCAGTGCCGGGACAGGGGGTTCCTACGAGCAGTACTTC. Its translation is CASSAGTGGSYEQYF.

This clonotype was seen at least ten times. This chain connects TRBV18 to TRBJ1-1, with 7 bases aligning to TRBD1. The trim removed 2 bases at V and 7 bases at J, leaving 4 bases unmatched. Germline-derived CDR1 and CDR2 are KGHSH and LQKENI. This CDR3 has 13 amino acids. This CDR3 is CASSPSGTVEAFF. The CDR3 DNA is TGTGCCAGCTCACCATCGGGGACAGTTGAAGCTTTCTTT.

This clonotype was seen a handful of times. The rearrangement links TRBV7-3 to TRBJ2-4; 7 bases are a match to TRBD1. The V gene's germline CDR1 is SGHTA and CDR2 FQGTGA. J lost 6 bases, V lost 8 bases, and 7 bases had no gene match. The CDR3 extends over 13 amino acids. The CDR3 DNA is TGTGCCAGCGCGGTCGAGGGGGCAAACATTCAGTACTTC. Translation gives CASAVEGANIQYF.

The genes are TRBV5-1 and TRBJ2-1, with 7 positions matching TRBD1. The germline V gene encodes CDR1 SGHRS and CDR2 YFSETQ. V was clipped by 4 bases and J by 7 bases; unmatched bases: 11. The length of the CDR3 is 15 residues. The CDR3 here is CASSQTGTAINEQFF. The DNA of the CDR3 is TGCGCCAGCAGCCAAACCGGGACAGCTATAAATGAGCAGTTCTTC.

The rearrangement links TRBV4-3 to TRBJ2-2, with D perhaps matching TRBD1 or TRBD2 (6 bases each). Germline V gene lookup returns CDR1 LGHNA and CDR2 YSLEER. The CDR3 length is 16 residues. V lost 4 bases and J lost 2, with 14 bases in between. CDR3 loop: CASSLQGLPNTGELFF. The CDR3 region has the DNA TGCGCCAGCAGCCTACAGGGACTCCCAAACACCGGGGAGCTGTTTTTT.

This chain links TRBV9 with TRBJ2-1; D unclear. The CDR3 is 16 amino acids. Germline V CDR1 and CDR2: SGDLS, YYNGEE. V was cut by 3 bases and J by 1 base, with 14 bases left in between. The CDR3 protein is CASSAFSSASYNEQFF. The CDR3 DNA reads TGTGCCAGCAGCGCATTTAGCAGCGCGTCCTACAATGAGCAGTTCTTC.

This clonotype was counted only a few times. This rearrangement joins TRBV7-2 to TRBJ2-7; D gene ambiguous. The length of the CDR3 is 14 residues. With 1 base removed from V and 2 bases from J, the gap between germline ends came to 9 bases. Germline V CDR1 and CDR2: SGHTA, FQGNSA. CDR3 residues: CASSLGYLTYEQYF. The CDR3 nucleotides are TGTGCCAGCAGCTTAGGATATCTGACCTACGAGCAGTACTTC.

This clonotype has at least ten counts. The V call is TRBV2, the J call TRBJ2-3; 12 positions match TRBD2. The CDR3 loop spans 20 amino acids. Germline V lookup: CDR1 SNHLY, CDR2 FYNNEI. V lost 7 bases and J lost 1; bases outside the gene matches: 18. CDR3 amino acids: CASILKTSGSFVGGTDTQYF. CDR3 DNA sequence: TGTGCCAGCATCTTGAAGACTAGCGGGAGTTTCGTGGGGGGCACAGATACGCAGTATTTT.

This clonotype was seen ten or more times. The chain employs TRBV7-2 and TRBJ2-7, with D uncertain. V was shortened by 3 bases and J by 4 bases, with 10 bases between the two germline ends. This CDR3 comprises 13 residues. Germline V gene lookup returns CDR1 SGHTA and CDR2 FQGNSA. The CDR3 sequence is CASSFLLGYEQYF. CDR3 coding DNA: TGTGCCAGCAGCTTCCTGCTGGGATACGAGCAGTACTTC.

The sample holds many counts of this clonotype. The chain joins TRBV20-1 to TRBJ1-1; D perhaps matches TRBD1 (6 bases). CDR1 is DFQATT and CDR2 is SNEGSKA in the germline V gene (reference sequence). V was pared by 5 bases and J by 4 bases, with 14 bases between. The CDR3 has 13 amino acids. The CDR3 region is CSAAQGRITEAFF. CDR3 in DNA: TGCAGTGCTGCTCAGGGGAGGATCACTGAAGCTTTCTTT.

The sample holds a few counts of this clonotype. The CDR3 nucleotides read TGTGCCACCAGAGCCGCAGGGAGGTTAGAGACCCAGTACTTC. Amino acid sequence: CATRAAGRLETQYF. The chain couples TRBV10-3 to TRBJ2-5; tentatively, D is TRBD2 (6 bases). Looked up from germline, CDR1 is ENHRY and CDR2 is SYGVKD. This CDR3 has 14 residues. The V and J ends lost 10 bases and 4 bases respectively, with 19 bases between them.

This clonotype was found many times. The rearrangement links TRBV20-1 to TRBJ2-1; 7 bases fit TRBD2. V shed 3 bases and J 6 bases; nucleotides not matched to a gene: 11. Germline V gene lookup returns CDR1 DFQATT and CDR2 SNEGSKA (reference sequence). This CDR3 spans 15 amino acids. The chain's CDR3 is CSARRTAGVFNEQFF. The DNA of the CDR3 is TGCAGTGCTAGGCGGACTGCGGGAGTTTTCAATGAGCAGTTCTTC.

To note about this clonotype: The junction departs from germline at one end; a sequencing error may be responsible. The CDR3 region has the DNA TGTGCCAGCAGTCCTAGCGGGGCGAACGCCGGGGAGCTGTTTTTT. This translates into CASSPSGANAGELFF. The genes are TRBV28 and TRBJ2-2; TRBD2 matches 9 bases. This CDR3 comprises 15 residues. Germline CDR1 reads MDHEN; CDR2 reads SYDVKM.

This clonotype was observed a handful of times. The V call is TRBV29-1, the J call TRBJ2-7, with D hard to call. CDR3 size: 10 residues. Trimming left V 5 bases short and J 3 bases short, with 5 bases between. Germline values: CDR1 SQVTM, CDR2 ANQGSEA. CDR3 in amino acids: CSVKDYEQYF. CDR3 sequence (DNA): TGCAGCGTTAAGGACTACGAGCAGTACTTC.

There are many counts of this clonotype. The chain combines TRBV27 with TRBJ1-5; the D is unclear. V was trimmed by 0 bases and J by 5 bases, leaving 11 bases between them. The CDR3 is 15 residues long. The germline V gene has CDR1 MNHEY and CDR2 SMNVEV (reference sequence). The CDR3 loop reads CASSLSDGIHQPQHF. DNA for the CDR3: TGTGCCAGCAGTTTATCGGACGGGATCCATCAGCCCCAGCATTTT.

This clonotype was recorded at least ten times. The chain recombines TRBV20-1 with TRBJ1-5; 8 bases are a match to TRBD1. In germline, CDR1 is DFQATT, CDR2 SNEGSKA (reference sequence). Unmatched junction bases numbered 3, after V lost 5 bases and J lost 3 bases. This CDR3 is 13 amino acids long. CDR3 bases: TGCAGTGCTGGACAGGGAATCAATCAGCCCCAGCATTTT. Residues: CSAGQGINQPQHF.

The chain combines TRBV30 with TRBJ2-3; a weak D match, TRBD1 (6 bases). V gave up 1 base and J gave up 3 bases, with 20 bases separating them. The CDR3 runs to 17 residues. From germline, CDR1 is GTSNPN and CDR2 SVGIG (reference sequence). CDR3 sequence reads: CAWSGDRSGWSTDTQYF. Written as DNA, the CDR3 is TGTGCCTGGAGTGGAGACAGGTCGGGGTGGTCGACAGATACGCAGTATTTT.

This clonotype was observed at least ten times. The CDR3 DNA follows: TGTGCCAGCTCACCCGTCGGCCCTAGCACAGATACGCAGTATTTT. Translating gives CASSPVGPSTDTQYF. V gene TRBV18 combines with J gene TRBJ2-3; D not certain. Trimming left V 3 bases short and J 0 bases short, with 10 bases between. This CDR3 region has 15 residues. Germline V gives CDR1 KGHSH, CDR2 LQKENI.

This clonotype was recorded a few times. The chain couples TRBV18 to TRBJ2-5; 8 nucleotides agree with TRBD2. After removal of 2 bases from V and 2 bases from J, the junction contained 7 bases not matched to a gene. Germline V lookup: CDR1 KGHSH, CDR2 LQKENI. CDR3 size: 16 residues. As DNA, the CDR3 is TGTGCCAGCTCACCAATAGCGGGATGGTGGCAAGAGACCCAGTACTTC. Amino acid sequence: CASSPIAGWWQETQYF. Using reference TRBV18 and TRBJ2-5 for the parts outside the CDR3, the full variable domain is NAGVMQNPRHLVRRRGQEARLRCSPMKGHSHVYWYRQLPEEGLKFMVYLQKENIIDESGMPKERFSAEFPKEGPSILRIQQVVRGDSAAYFCASSPIAGWWQETQYFGPGTRLLVL.